These T cell receptor beta chains were read from a single sample in a study of blood T cell repertoires in COVID-19. Assay: immunoSEQ multiplex PCR; the TCRdb copy retains only in-frame clones and omits some. This table holds 110,000 to 150,000 clones, 80% found once. Sample: peripheral blood. Receptor source: a man in his 70s who had recovered from COVID-19. Both conserved end residues are part of each CDR3.

TRBV28	TRBJ1-1	CASRISGAFSAEAFF
TRBV11-2	TRBJ2-5	CASSSPRQGLLTQYF
TRBV2	TRBJ1-2	CASSSGDRGLVGYTF
TRBV18	TRBJ2-5	CASSRGLAGMETQYF
TRBV5-5	TRBJ1-4	CASSLATGAGNEKLFF
TRBV5-1	TRBJ2-5	CASSTSGRRETQYF
TRBV18	TRBJ2-5	CASSPWDSELRLAGNQETQYF
TRBV27	TRBJ2-3	CASSSGPSSTDTQYF
TRBV7-8	TRBJ2-4	CASSVGGFGKNIQYF
TRBV9	TRBJ1-1	CASSVEAGNTEAFF
TRBV20-1	TRBJ1-2	CSASLGTNYGYTF
TRBV11-2	TRBJ2-7	CASSYRAFSGLEQYF
TRBV2	TRBJ2-7	CASSLARTYEQYF
TRBV7-9	TRBJ1-4	CASSPPPVNEKLFF
TRBV7-7	TRBJ2-1	CASSPSEGAREYNEQFF
TRBV27	TRBJ1-6	CASSLLGQGNSPLHF
TRBV11-3	TRBJ2-3	CASSVGLSPSTDTQYF
TRBV6-1	TRBJ2-7	CASSETRDYEQYF
TRBV14	TRBJ1-6	CAPGPGQDNSPLHF
TRBV9	TRBJ1-2	CASSGSGTVYGYTF
TRBV7-9	TRBJ1-2	CASSFRAGGLANYGYTF
TRBV9	TRBJ2-1	CASSVDSSLAGDYNEQFF
TRBV5-1	TRBJ2-1	CASSLGPLAGGFNPHYNEQFF
TRBV5-1	TRBJ1-2	CASSLGDRDYGYTF
TRBV5-1	TRBJ2-3	CASSLASRPDTQYF
TRBV2	TRBJ2-7	CASSFGQGASYEQYF
TRBV9	TRBJ2-7	CASSPGTSGTEQYF
TRBV2	TRBJ2-5	CASSRDRRETQYF
TRBV7-8	TRBJ2-7	CASSLAPGPLSYEQYF
TRBV27	TRBJ1-5	CASSPGQGLGGNQPQHF
TRBV6-5	TRBJ2-3	CASRRQGSITDTQYF
TRBV6-5	TRBJ2-1	CASSYSTGGHYNEQFF
TRBV9	TRBJ1-4	CASSGGFNEKLFF
TRBV30	TRBJ1-2	CAWSGTALLNYGYTF
TRBV5-6	TRBJ2-3	CASVPSGSADTQYF
TRBV29-1	TRBJ2-7	CSVLFPGQTTYEQYF
TRBV29-1	TRBJ2-1	CSVVGLAGLNEQFF
TRBV2	TRBJ1-2	CASSEGIRGELHGYTF
TRBV7-9	TRBJ2-7	CASSHSYEQYF
TRBV5-1	TRBJ2-1	CASSLQGLNEQFF
TRBV3-1/TRBV3-2	TRBJ2-1	CASSQDKASGRFFYNEQFF
TRBV7-9	TRBJ2-7	CASSPGSVGQYF
TRBV2	TRBJ2-1	CASSVLAGPNEQFF
TRBV27	TRBJ2-2	CASSPGTYITGELFF
TRBV9	TRBJ2-3	CASSVGRGPGTDTQYF
TRBV27	TRBJ2-1	CASSQGSSYNEQFF
TRBV5-1	TRBJ1-6	CASSLNSFNSPLHF
TRBV19	TRBJ2-1	CASSNLAGAGNEQFF
TRBV2	TRBJ1-5	CASSEFPTGGQPQHF
TRBV9	TRBJ2-2	CASSPSGTAGTGELFF
TRBV2	TRBJ2-2	CASSDWSGITGELFF
TRBV2	TRBJ2-7	CASSGAARGYEQYF
TRBV5-1	TRBJ2-5	CASSWESGETQYF
TRBV5-6	TRBJ2-7	CASSEDQGSHEQYF
TRBV10-3	TRBJ2-7	CAISDTGGVEQYF
TRBV5-1	TRBJ1-1	CASSDEDRGSTEAFF
TRBV11-1	TRBJ2-7	CASSSGTGGEQYF
TRBV7-6	TRBJ2-1	CASSRGVWGGGYNEQFF
TRBV18	TRBJ2-4	CASSPSEGQLKGLAKNIQYF
TRBV7-9	TRBJ2-1	CASSFDEQFF